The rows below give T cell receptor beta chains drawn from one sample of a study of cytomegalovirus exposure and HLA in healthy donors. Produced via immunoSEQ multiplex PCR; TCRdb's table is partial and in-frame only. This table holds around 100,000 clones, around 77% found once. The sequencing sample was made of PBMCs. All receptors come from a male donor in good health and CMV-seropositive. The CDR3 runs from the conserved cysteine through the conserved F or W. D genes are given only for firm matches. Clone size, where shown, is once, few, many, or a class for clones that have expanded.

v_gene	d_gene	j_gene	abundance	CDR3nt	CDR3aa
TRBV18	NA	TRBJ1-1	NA	TGTGCCAGCTCACCAAGGGCAGGGGAGGAAGCTTTCTTT	CASSPRAGEEAFF
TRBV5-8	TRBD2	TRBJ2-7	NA	TGTGCCAGCAGTGAGGCGGGACTAGCCTACGAGCAGTACTTC	CASSEAGLAYEQYF
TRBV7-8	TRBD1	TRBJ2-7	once	TGTGCCAGCAGCTTAGCTGGGACAGACTCCTACGAGCAGTACTTC	CASSLAGTDSYEQYF
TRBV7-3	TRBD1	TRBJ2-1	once	TGTGCCAGCAGCCCCGGGACAGAGAGCCCCGCTTACAATGAGCAGTTCTTC	CASSPGTESPAYNEQFF
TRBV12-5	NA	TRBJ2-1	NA	TGTGCTAGTGGTCTCGAGGTGTCCGATGAGCAGTTCTTC	CASGLEVSDEQFF
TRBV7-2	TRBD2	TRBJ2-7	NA	TGTGCCAGCAGCTCTACTAGCGGGAGTCGGTACGAGCAGTACTTC	CASSSTSGSRYEQYF
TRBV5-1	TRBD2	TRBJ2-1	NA	TGCGCCAGCAGCCGATTTAGCGGGAGGGCGTTTGAGCAGTTCTTC	CASSRFSGRAFEQFF
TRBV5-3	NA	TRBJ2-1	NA	TGTGCCAGAAGTCCAGGGGGGATCCTCTTCCATGAGCAGTTCTTC	CARSPGGILFHEQFF
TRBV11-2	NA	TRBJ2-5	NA	TGTGCCAGCAGCGCCGGACACGGCCAAGAGACCCAGTACTTC	CASSAGHGQETQYF
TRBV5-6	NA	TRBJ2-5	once	TGTGCCAGCAGCCGTAGCGGTGAAGAGACCCAGTACTTC	CASSRSGEETQYF
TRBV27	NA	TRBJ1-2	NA	TGTGCCAGCAGTCCCGGAGCAGGGGTTTACTATGGCTACACCTTC	CASSPGAGVYYGYTF
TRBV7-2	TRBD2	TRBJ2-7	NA	TGTGCCAGCAGCTTAGTCCAGCGCGGGAGTAAAAACGAGCAGTACTTC	CASSLVQRGSKNEQYF
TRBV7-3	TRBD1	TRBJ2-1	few	TGTGCCAGCAGCCGGGACAGGGGAATTGAGCAGTTCTTC	CASSRDRGIEQFF
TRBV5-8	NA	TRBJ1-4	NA	TGTGCCAGCAGCTTGGTGCGTGGAGATAGTGAAAAACTGTTTTTT	CASSLVRGDSEKLFF
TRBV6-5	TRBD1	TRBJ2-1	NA	TGTGCCAGCATTTCGGACAGGGACGATGAGCAGTTCTTC	CASISDRDDEQFF
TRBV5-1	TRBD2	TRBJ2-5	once	TGCGCCAGCAGCCCTGGGACTAGCGGGAGTCACCAAGAGACCCAGTACTTC	CASSPGTSGSHQETQYF
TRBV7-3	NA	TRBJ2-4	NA	TGTGCCAGCAGCTTAATCCAGGGGAACATTCAGTACTTC	CASSLIQGNIQYF
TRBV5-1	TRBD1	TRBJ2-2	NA	TGCGCCAGCAGCTTACGCACAGGGGGGAGTTTGAGCACCGGGGAGCTGTTTTTT	CASSLRTGGSLSTGELFF
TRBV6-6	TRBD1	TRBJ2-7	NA	TGTGCCAGCAGTACAGCCGGGACAGGGTTCGAGCAGTACTTC	CASSTAGTGFEQYF
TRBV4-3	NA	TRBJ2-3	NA	TGCGCCAGCAGCCAAATAGCGACGAGCACAGATACGCAGTATTTT	CASSQIATSTDTQYF
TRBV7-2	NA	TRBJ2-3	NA	TGTGCCAGCAGCCCGACGGGGGGCACAGATACGCAGTATTTT	CASSPTGGTDTQYF
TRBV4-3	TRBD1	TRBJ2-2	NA	TGCGCCAGCAGCCAAGCCCGAACAGGGGCGGCGTGGGCCGGGGAGCTGTTTTTT	CASSQARTGAAWAGELFF
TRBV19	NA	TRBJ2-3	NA	TGTGCCAGTAGCCAACGCCCAGGAGGCGCGTTGGATACGCAGTATTTT	CASSQRPGGALDTQYF
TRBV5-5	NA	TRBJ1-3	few	TGTGCCAGCAGCTTGGTGGGGGCAGGTGGAAACACCATATATTTT	CASSLVGAGGNTIYF
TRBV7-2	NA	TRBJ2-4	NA	TGTGCCAGCAGGGAGGCGGGACTGAACAGTCAGTACTTC	CASREAGLNSQYF
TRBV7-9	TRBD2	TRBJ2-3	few	TGTGCCAGCAGCTCAGCGGCCGTAAGTAGCGGGAGCACAGATACGCAGTATTTT	CASSSAAVSSGSTDTQYF
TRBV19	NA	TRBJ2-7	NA	TGTGCCAGTAGCCAGGGGGGTTACGAGCAGTACTTC	CASSQGGYEQYF
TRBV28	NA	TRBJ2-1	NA	TGTGCCAGCAACCCAAGTAGTCTCTCCTACAATGAGCAGTTCTTC	CASNPSSLSYNEQFF
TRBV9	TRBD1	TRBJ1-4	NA	TGTGCCAGCAGTGCCCGGGACAGGGGGCCTAATGAAAAACTGTTTTTT	CASSARDRGPNEKLFF
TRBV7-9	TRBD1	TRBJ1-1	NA	TGTGCCAGCAGCTCCGGGACAGGGTGGACTGAAGCTTTCTTT	CASSSGTGWTEAFF
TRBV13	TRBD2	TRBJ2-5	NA	TGTGCCAGCACCGAGAGGCTAGCGGGAGGACAAGAGACCCAGTACTTC	CASTERLAGGQETQYF
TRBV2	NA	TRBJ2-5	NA	TGTGCCAGCAGTTGGACTATTCAAGAGACCCAGTACTTC	CASSWTIQETQYF